This T cell receptor beta chain was documented in a study of T-cell reconstitution after alpha-beta-depleted transplantation in children. Study conclusions and caveats: It was reported that alpha-beta T cells came from several hundred expanded graft clones (about two months after transplant). Surviving recipient T cells and thymic progenitors underlay high day-60 TCRbeta diversity in some patients. Once a year had passed after transplant, T-cell counts and diversity came mostly from newly produced T cells.

In regard to this clonotype: Its target is unknown.

After removal of 4 bases from V and 1 base from J, the junction contained 10 bases not matched to a gene. Germline V gives CDR1 LGHDT, CDR2 YNNKEL (reference sequence). The CDR3 runs 17 residues. Preparation of the TCRbeta library involved a method that used unique molecular identifiers. TCRdb reprocessed the PCR reads with MiXCR, giving one entry per CDR3 protein. The sample has some 290,000 distinct CDR3 sequences; around 20% are singletons. The source was PBMCs, mostly from graft donor cells, collected 180 days after TCRalphabeta/CD19-depleted stem cell transplant. The chain combines TRBV3-1 with TRBJ2-1; 7 nucleotides line up with TRBD2. The origin of this receptor is a male patient aged 10-17 years who had a stem cell transplant for acute lymphoblastic leukemia, so the T cells may come from the graft donor. The CDR3: CASSPFPGLVSYNEQFF. The CDR3 bases are TGTGCCAGCAGCCCCTTCCCCGGACTAGTGTCCTACAATGAGCAGTTCTTC.